This entry describes one T cell receptor beta chain. As yet, its antigen is unknown. The data derive from a study of T cell repertoires in aging, cancer and after chemotherapy. On the study more broadly: Repeat sampling of healthy donors over several months to years showed clear clonal overlap.

TCR beta rearrangements were amplified from peripheral blood genomic DNA. Overall study findings and caveats: Immunological memory after chemotherapy cannot be judged from the repertoire data. Age-matched healthy donors had significantly more diverse, less clonal blood TCR repertoires than untreated cancer patients.

V was clipped by 5 bases and J by 8 bases; unmatched bases: 7. Germline CDR1 reads DFQATT; CDR2 reads SNEGSKA (reference sequence). This CDR3 has 12 amino acids. A mixed TRB-A/B primer pool amplified rearranged TRB by multiplex touch-down PCR. MiXCR was run by TCRdb on the multiplex PCR reads, yielding one entry per CDR3 protein. In the table there are about 5,700 distinct CDR3 sequences, under 45% of which are singletons. Sequenced input: blood. The gene calls are TRBV20-1 and TRBJ1-2; 8 nucleotides match TRBD1. The TCR originated in a human donor in good health. In DNA, the CDR3 is TGCAGTGCTCTGACAGGGGTATACGGCTACACCTTC. It is translated as CSALTGVYGYTF.